The following is a TCR beta chain sequence with its context. Its target is unknown. This sample was taken from a study of siplizumab effects on memory and regulatory T cells. Points from the study as a whole: Naive T cells, seemingly more diverse than memory cells, seemed major alloresponse contributors. Mapping to unstimulated subsets was achieved for only a minor fraction of alloreactive clones.

Germline V gene data show CDR1 as MDHEN and CDR2 as SYDVKM. The CDR3 is 13 residues long. V shed 6 bases, J shed 7 bases, and the junction held 6 bases outside the gene matches. Each sample contributed approximately 96,000 TCR templates to the assay. Sequencing used immunoSEQ multiplex PCR; TCRdb keeps in-frame clones, though not all of them. The sample has tens of thousands of clones; about 93% are singletons. V is TRBV28 and J is TRBJ1-2; 9 nucleotides align to TRBD1. The sequence derives from a human donor in good health. The sequencing sample was made of CD8+ T cells sorted from blood. The CDR3 bases are TGTGCCAGCAGCTTACGACAGGGGGGTGGCTACACCTTC. Protein: CASSLRQGGGYTF.